A single sample gave rise to the 15 T cell receptor beta chains below, sequenced in a study of chemoradiotherapy in HPV16-positive cancers. The assay was immunoSEQ multiplex PCR, and TCRdb's table has in-frame clones only and misses some. The sample lists approximately 9,000 clones; about four fifths were seen once. Sample: blood, taken from a patient who underwent chemoradiotherapy. All receptors derive from a human donor with HPV-associated anogenital cancer.

The rearrangement links TRBV19 to TRBJ2-7; perhaps TRBD1 as D (6 bases). The CDR3 extends over 13 amino acids. The V gene's germline CDR1 is LNHDA and CDR2 SQIVND (reference sequence). The V end was cut by 5 bases, the J end by 3 bases, with 11 bases between. The CDR3 region is CASSGGSRYEQYF. CDR3 nucleotide sequence: TGTGCCAGTAGTGGGGGCAGCCGCTACGAGCAGTACTTC.

The rearrangement uses TRBV5-1 and TRBJ2-2; TRBD1 aligns across 8 bases. Germline assignment: CDR1 SGHRS and CDR2 YFSETQ. CDR3 length equals 17 residues. Germline trimming cut 4 bases from V and 5 bases from J; bases unmatched to any gene: 13. The chain's CDR3 is CASSTTGAPFETGELFF. The CDR3 DNA reads as TGCGCCAGCAGCACGACAGGGGCCCCCTTTGAAACCGGGGAGCTGTTTTTT.

The chain is built from TRBV28 and TRBJ1-5, with TRBD1 as a possible D gene (5 bases). The germline gives CDR1 MDHEN, CDR2 SYDVKM. The V and J ends lost 2 bases and 2 bases respectively, with 10 bases between them. The CDR3 is 15 residues long. The CDR3 region is CASSLLQGGNQPQHF. The CDR3 DNA follows: TGTGCCAGCAGTTTACTTCAGGGAGGCAATCAGCCCCAGCATTTT.

J is TRBJ1-2 and V is TRBV19, with D hard to call. The CDR3 contains 13 residues. Trimming cost V 0 bases and J 2 bases, with 4 bases left between them. Germline CDR1 LNHDA, CDR2 SQIVND (reference sequence). DNA of the CDR3: TGTGCCAGTAGTATAGATAGGAACTATGGCTACACCTTC. Translation gives CASSIDRNYGYTF.

J is TRBJ1-6 and V is TRBV5-4; 9 nucleotides line up with TRBD1. Germline loops: CDR1 SGHNT, CDR2 YYREEE (reference sequence). CDR3 size: 14 residues. The V segment lost 4 bases and the J segment 8 bases; nucleotides outside the gene matches: 4. The CDR3 protein is CASSVGQGHSPLHF. Here the CDR3 DNA reads TGTGCCAGCAGCGTGGGACAGGGACATTCACCCCTCCACTTT.

The J gene is TRBJ1-1, the V gene TRBV27; TRBD1 might be the D (5 bases). The germline V gene has CDR1 MNHEY and CDR2 SMNVEV (reference sequence). The CDR3 has 15 residues. Trimming left V 5 bases short and J 5 bases short, with 18 bases between. This CDR3 is CASSLGTAPATEAFF. The CDR3 bases are TGTGCCAGCAGTCTGGGGACGGCTCCTGCGACTGAAGCTTTCTTT.

The rearrangement uses TRBV7-9 and TRBJ1-6; D is uncertain. This CDR3 has 14 amino acids. Trimming stripped 8 bases from V and 7 bases from J, with 15 bases between. CDR1 is SEHNR and CDR2 is FQNEAQ in the germline V gene (reference sequence). CDR3 bases: TGTGCCAGCCGCGGCGCAGACTTAAATTCACCCCTCCACTTT. This encodes CASRGADLNSPLHF.

The rearrangement links TRBV7-3 to TRBJ2-1; maybe TRBD1 (6 bases). Germline loops: CDR1 SGHTA, CDR2 FQGTGA. This CDR3 has 13 amino acids. With 5 bases removed from V and 7 bases from J, the gap between germline ends came to 12 bases. CDR3 protein: CASSATGRNEQFF. CDR3 bases: TGTGCCAGCAGCGCAACAGGGCGTAATGAGCAGTTCTTC.

V gene TRBV4-1 combines with J gene TRBJ2-1, with 7 bases lining up with TRBD1. After removal of 0 bases from V and 8 bases from J, the junction contained 4 bases not matched to a gene. The germline V gene encodes CDR1 MGHRA and CDR2 YSYEKL. The CDR3 sequence is 14 residues long. Written as DNA, the CDR3 is TGCGCCAGCAGCCAAGAGGGACAGTGGGATGAGCAGTTCTTC. Translated, it gives CASSQEGQWDEQFF.

The chain combines TRBV18 with TRBJ2-3, with 7 bases identical to TRBD1. Germline V CDR1 and CDR2: KGHSH, LQKENI. This CDR3 contains 16 residues. With 0 bases clipped from V and 2 bases from J, the junction kept 5 bases outside the gene matches. CDR3 amino acids: CASSPPTGLDTDTQYF. The CDR3 region has the DNA TGTGCCAGCTCACCACCGACAGGGCTGGACACAGATACGCAGTATTTT.

The V and J genes are TRBV7-9 and TRBJ1-5, with D uncertain. The CDR3 runs 14 residues. Germline V gene data show CDR1 as SEHNR and CDR2 as FQNEAQ (reference sequence). The V end was cut by 1 base, the J end by 4 bases, with 8 bases between. CDR3: CASSLGHLNQPQHF. The CDR3 DNA reads TGTGCCAGCAGCTTAGGACACCTGAATCAGCCCCAGCATTTT.

This rearrangement joins TRBV21-1 to TRBJ1-1; TRBD1, the D gene given by the table, was not confirmed from the DNA. TRBV21-1 is a listed pseudogene. The CDR3 runs to 17 residues. CDR3 coding DNA: TGTGCCAGCAGCAAAAGTACAGGGTCATGGAGGAACACTGAAGCTTTCTTT. Translated, it gives CASSKSTGSWRNTEAFF.

The chain carries TRBV19 and TRBJ1-1; D call uncertain. Germline V gene sequence: CDR1 LNHDA, CDR2 SQIVND (reference sequence). V gave up 3 bases and J gave up 7 bases, with 9 bases separating them. The CDR3 sequence is 12 residues long. CDR3 region: CASSMGYDEAFF. CDR3 in DNA: TGTGCCAGTAGTATGGGGTATGATGAAGCTTTCTTT. The variable domain in full, with the rest retrieved from reference TRBV19 and TRBJ1-1, is DGGITQSPKYLFRKEGQNVTLSCEQNLNHDAMYWYRQDPGQGLRLIYYSQIVNDFQKGDIAEGYSVSREKKESFPLTVTSAQKNPTAFYLCASSMGYDEAFFGQGTRLTVV.

The rearrangement joins TRBV6-1 to TRBJ1-4, with TRBD1 identical over 7 bases. The V and J ends lost 6 bases and 10 bases, in that order; junction bases with no gene match: 5. CDR3 length: 12 amino acids. Germline V gene sequence: CDR1 MNHNS, CDR2 SASEGT. In DNA, the CDR3 is TGTGCCAGCAGGGGGACAGAAGGAAAACTGTTTTTT. It encodes CASRGTEGKLFF.

The V gene is TRBV5-1, the J gene TRBJ2-7, with TRBD1 as a possible D gene (5 bases). Trimming shortened V by 1 base and J by 0 bases, and 8 bases separated the two germline ends. The CDR3 has 14 residues. CDR1 is SGHRS, CDR2 YFSETQ, per germline. In DNA form, the CDR3 reads TGCGCCAGCAGCTTGTTGGGGCTCTCCTACGAGCAGTACTTC. It specifies CASSLLGLSYEQYF.